This T cell receptor beta chain was captured by sequencing in a study of CD8 T cells in ankylosing spondylitis. Each TCR beta library was made by quantitative 5'-RACE that incorporated molecular barcodes. One entry per CDR3 protein results from TCRdb running MiXCR on the 5' RACE reads. The data contain about 500,000 distinct CDR3 sequences, roughly 12% of them seen just once; the ten biggest clones take up almost 7%. Whole-study results and caveats: Fewer than ten highly homologous variants made up a TCR beta motif, and this motif appeared characteristic of ankylosing spondylitis blood. Disease-linked clones, CD8+, were relatively rare in peripheral blood. Clones linked to disease were reported to show significant enrichment in matched ankylosing spondylitis synovial fluid.

This clonotype was detected only a few times. Its target is not known. The germline CDR1 and CDR2 sequences are MNHEY and SMNVEV (reference sequence). The CDR3 sequence is 10 residues long. The V segment lost 4 bases and the J segment 9 bases; nucleotides outside the gene matches: 0. The chain employs TRBV27 and TRBJ2-7; 7 bases align to TRBD2. The material sequenced was blood, either unsorted or a sorted T cell fraction (not recorded which). The sequence was collected from a male donor with ankylosing spondylitis. The CDR3 coding sequence is TGTGCCAGCAGTTGCGGGGGGCAGTACGTC. Its translation is CASSCGGQYV.